This TCR beta chain is drawn from a study of cytomegalovirus exposure and HLA in healthy donors (dated by TCRdb to 2016 to 2017). For context, the study as a whole: In an earlier analysis of under 600 of the donors, approximately 260 Gb of sequence data and 100 million or so unique TCR beta sequences from 150 million to 200 million T cells were reported. An early release covering some 640 HLA-typed donors comprised about 300 gigabases of sequencing data and around 80 million unique TCR sequences. The genetic ancestry cluster associated with self-reported Caucasian donors included around 76% of the 398 genotyped donors. The study aimed to test whether cataloging public T cell receptors could reveal signatures of past pathogen exposure. The study used immunosequencing to profile the T cell repertoires of 600 to 850 subjects and linked those repertoires to cytomegalovirus serostatus. Along with the roughly 670-subject first cohort, a separate validation cohort of 120 different subjects was used. High-throughput TCR immunosequencing, statistical association of individual TCRs with disease status, and machine learning were combined to predict cytomegalovirus infection status. A later analysis re-analyzed previously published TCR beta repertoires from 500 to 700 donors and added high-resolution HLA genotyping to study TCR occurrence patterns. The later analysis used no new phenotypic data to find candidate immune exposures, relying instead on TCR beta sequences and their occurrence across donors. In an earlier analysis of 500 to 650 of the donors, high-throughput TCR beta sequencing was used to judge whether each TCR beta V gene segment behaved as functional or pseudogenic. Donor age, sex, ethnicity and CMV serostatus were compiled together with the repertoire data. A later genetic analysis used genome-wide SNP genotypes for 398 of the 666 donors, treating that subset as a discovery cohort. Every discovery cohort repertoire had been produced on one sequencing platform. HLA typing included class I and class II loci at four-digit resolution. The number of donors typed differed by locus, with roughly 620-630 for A, B, C, DRB1 and DQB1, about 500 for DQA1, approximately 580 for DPA1, and about 450 for DPB1. Roughly five DR-DQ haplotypes were handled as single units for association and clustering because linkage in the cohort was strong. Among around 400 genotyped donors of the cohort, an average of around 240,000 unique TCR beta nucleotide sequences were sequenced per donor, 15% to 20% of them non-productive.

Library method: the immunoSEQ multiplex PCR assay. The multiplex PCR relied on a mix of 60 forward primers for TCR Vbeta segments and 13 reverse primers for TCR Jbeta segments. Amplification of the CDR3 region of rearranged TCR beta genes was performed with a multiplex PCR assay on genomic DNA. Amplified TCR beta libraries were sequenced as 87-base-pair reads on the Illumina HiSeq System. On the authors' methods: A later analysis counted about 80 million unique TCR beta chains across the 666 repertoires, and 10 million to 12 million of these chains were shared by at least two donors. To remove PCR and sequencing errors, raw reads were error-corrected and collapsed into unique sequences using a nearest-neighbor algorithm that merged closely related sequences. To assign V, D and J gene segments, CDR3 sequences were aligned to IMGT reference sequences. For a sequence to be retained, a match of at least six nucleotides was required to both a V gene segment and a J gene segment. A rearrangement counted as productive if the CDR3 had no stop codons and remained in frame with V and J, and every other rearrangement counted as non-productive. CDR3 was defined according to IMGT convention as the region running from the second conserved V-encoded cysteine to the conserved J-encoded phenylalanine. The earlier analysis of 450 to 750 of the donors excluded any sequence lacking an unambiguous match to a single V gene segment. In an earlier analysis of a few hundred of the donors, V segments were called functional above 56.7% productive rearrangements and were called segregating when the between-donor standard deviation exceeded 5%. A statistical classification framework was built for diagnosing cytomegalovirus status from the catalog of TCR beta chain sequences. A later analysis assigned V and J genes by comparing TCR nucleotide sequences with IMGT/GENE-DB human TR gene sequences. The TCRdist pipeline was used in a later analysis to assign CDR3 sequences and most-parsimonious VDJ recombination scenarios. A later analysis defined each TCR beta chain by its CDR3 amino acid sequence plus V-gene family, and excluded reads lacking a unique V-gene family. As a way to deal with suspected cross-contamination and a sequencing artifact, a later analysis dropped 450 to 700 nucleotide sequences that were highly shared and had low generation probability. In a later analysis, a clonal expansion index was calculated for each public chain from normalized within-repertoire ranks of inferred template counts. A later analysis computed generation probabilities with a VDJ recombination model fitted to out-of-frame rearrangements, and checked the results against IGoR. A later analysis scored TCR-TCR, TCR-HLA and TCR-CMV co-occurrence with hypergeometric tests, applying a repertoire-size bias correction to TCR pairs. In a later analysis, false discovery rates were estimated by permuting HLA or CMV assignments 20 times. In a later analysis, co-occurring TCRs were grouped with DBSCAN, and TCRdist sequence similarity was added when clustering was performed within HLA-allele-positive subsets. Repertoires with fewer than 30,000 or more than 120,000 public chains were left out of co-occurrence clustering, as were several repertoires with anomalous nucleotide sharing. The table was pulled from immuneACCESS by TCRdb, which kept in-frame rearrangements only. Such tables lose some clones; where checked, under half of the loss comes from unresolved V genes, and the rest has no known cause. V, J and clone size derive from that table, while D and trimming were established from the DNA sequence. Across this sample there are 110,000 to 150,000 clones, with about 82% seen only once. The ten largest clones take up 2% to 2.5% of the sample.

What the research found in general, with its limitations: In vitro tests confirmed that a few of the cytomegalovirus-associated TCR beta chains recognize cytomegalovirus antigens. A further reported finding was that TCR beta sequences accurately predicted the HLA-A and HLA-B alleles for most subjects in the first cohort. The classifier was reported to diagnose cytomegalovirus status with high specificity and sensitivity in both the original and validation cohorts. A later genetic analysis reported fewer N-insertions in productive TCRs among donors in an Asian-associated ancestry cluster than the approximately 700-donor mean. Because HLA typing was unavailable for some donors at each locus, only the typed subset was used in association tests. In a later analysis, HLA-associated TCR beta chains were found to be more clonally expanded and to have lower generation probabilities than equally common non-associated chains. Specific HLA alleles were associated with 16,951 TCR beta sequences at a false discovery rate of 0.05 in a later analysis. A total of roughly 160 TCR beta chains were listed by the study as associated with cytomegalovirus. Some IMGT-functional V segments, including TRBV6-2 and TRBV6-3, could not be told apart with the 87-base-pair reads, so those segments were excluded. Over 15 rarely observed V segments, including chromosome 9 orphons, were excluded from the earlier analysis of several hundred of the donors because counts were too low. The sequencing pipeline was judged likely to have produced a cluster of highly shared sequence variants as a technical artifact. When HLA alleles, especially DR and DQ, strongly co-occurred, TCR associations were difficult to assign to individual alleles. The cohort was sequenced for TCR beta chains only, and without alpha or paired-chain data the features that could be detected were limited. A later analysis reported that several top co-occurrence clusters appeared linked to parvovirus B19, influenza, CMV and Epstein-Barr virus. It was suggested by the authors that the approach could potentially be generalized to other disease states and immunological phenotypes. Most TCR sequences were observed very rarely across donors, whereas some public TCRs were present in many individuals. Roughly uniform sequencing depth across donors was assumed in presence/absence analyses, although this assumption may not hold. In an earlier analysis of approximately 590 of the donors, most TCR beta V segments appeared in productive rearrangements about 90% or about 30% of the time, broadly matching IMGT annotations. An association between a missense DCLRE1C variant and V-gene and J-gene trimming of TCR beta chains was found in a later genetic analysis and replicated in an independent cohort. According to a later analysis, TCR association rates differed among HLA loci, with DRB1 alleles showing the most associated TCRs and HLA-C alleles showing the fewest. In a later analysis, most CMV-associated TCR beta chains were found to appear HLA-restricted, with HLA associations seemingly driven largely by CMV exposure. CMV serostatus was the only immune exposure information available for the cohort. Linkage disequilibrium might explain the correlated functional status among segregating V segments, but an unknown experimental factor could not be ruled out.

The cohort consisted of 650 to 700 healthy bone marrow donors. All cohort members were sampled while nominally healthy, although unrecorded immune exposures were likely present. The donor was CMV seronegative and belonged to the group of around 400 seronegative cohort members. Every donor gave a peripheral blood sample, and the peripheral blood mononuclear cells from that sample were used for TCR beta sequencing. The Qiagen DNeasy Blood Extraction Kit was used to extract genomic DNA from the blood cell samples. The CDR3 has 15 amino acids, counting the end cysteine and phenylalanine. Only the CDR3 DNA stays, 45 bases, in frame from base 1. Looking up the germline V gene (reference sequence) yields CDR1 GTSNPN and CDR2 SVGIG. With respect to this clone: Its binding antigen is unknown. Base-call qualities are not available, and no considerably larger clone is one nucleotide away.

The sequence came from a man younger than 45 in good health and CMV-seronegative. Sequencing was done on a sample of PBMCs. The chain is made from TRBV30 and TRBJ2-5, with TRBD1 tentatively as D gene (6 bases match). The closer fit of TRBJ2-7 to the DNA end suggests the J call may be wrong. Read as DNA, the sequence is TGTGCCTGGACCGATCCGGGACAAGGATCCTACGAGCAGTACTTC. This translates into CAWTDPGQGSYEQYF.